The 21 T cell receptor beta chains in this list originate from one sample, sequenced in a study of cytomegalovirus exposure and HLA in healthy donors. The PCR had 60 Vbeta and 13 Jbeta primers. TCRdb keeps only in-frame clones here, not all; method: immunoSEQ multiplex PCR. Here the sample spans about 140,000 clones, around four fifths being singletons. The sample was PBMCs. The receptors derive from a man aged 25-45 years in good health and CMV-seropositive.

This clone has a single count. The chain uses TRBV5-4 and TRBJ2-1; 13 bases map to TRBD2. J lost 0 bases, V lost 4 bases, and 13 bases had no gene match. Germline V lookup: CDR1 SGHNT, CDR2 YYREEE (reference sequence). The CDR3 runs to 20 residues. The DNA for the CDR3 is TGTGCCAGCAGCGCACGCGGGACTAGCGGGGCCCGCGGCTCCTACAATGAGCAGTTCTTC. This encodes CASSARGTSGARGSYNEQFF.

V is TRBV9 and J is TRBJ1-4, with D possibly matching TRBD1 (5 bases). The CDR3 has 15 residues. V gave up 1 base and J gave up 9 bases, with 16 bases separating them. The germline V gene has CDR1 SGDLS and CDR2 YYNGEE. The CDR3 DNA follows: TGTGCCAGCAGCGTATCTCAGGGCGGGGATAAAAAACTGTTTTTT. Translation gives CASSVSQGGDKKLFF. Filled out from reference TRBV9 and TRBJ1-4, the complete variable domain reads DSGVTQTPKHLITATGQRVTLRCSPRSGDLSVYWYQQSLDQGLQFLIQYYNGEERAKGNILERFSAQQFPDLHSELNLSSLELGDSALYFCASSVSQGGDKKLFFGSGTQLSVL.

In the case of this clone: Other DNA sequences of this sample code for an identical CDR3. The rearrangement uses TRBV20-1 and TRBJ1-1, with D perhaps matching TRBD1 (6 bases). Trimming shortened V by 4 bases and J by 11 bases, and 11 bases separated the two germline ends. Per the germline V gene, CDR1 is DFQATT and CDR2 is SNEGSKA (reference sequence). CDR3 length: 10 amino acids. CDR3 amino acids: CSATRGSAFF. The CDR3, as DNA: TGCAGTGCTACCAGGGGTTCGGCTTTCTTT.

The J gene is TRBJ1-1, the V gene TRBV6-5, with unresolved D. Per the germline V gene, CDR1 is MNHEY and CDR2 is SVGAGI. CDR3 length: 14 residues. V lost 8 bases and J lost 7, with 20 bases in between. CDR3 protein: CASSPGARPGEAFF. In DNA, the CDR3 is TGTGCCAGCTCTCCGGGAGCTCGGCCAGGTGAAGCTTTCTTT.

The V gene is TRBV27, the J gene TRBJ1-5, with D possibly being TRBD1 (6 bases). Deletions cut 6 bases from V and 2 bases from J, with 17 bases between. CDR3 length equals 16 residues. Germline lookup yields CDR1 MNHEY and CDR2 SMNVEV (reference sequence). As DNA, the CDR3 is TGTGCCAGCAGGAGGACAGCCGTCGACCGCAATCAGCCCCAGCATTTT. Protein product: CASRRTAVDRNQPQHF.

The chain uses TRBV5-4 and TRBJ2-1, with 9 bases lining up with TRBD2. The length of the CDR3 is 15 residues. J lost 2 bases, V lost 2 bases, and 2 bases had no gene match. Germline CDR1 and CDR2: SGHNT and YYREEE (reference sequence). The CDR3 DNA follows: TGTGCCAGCAGCTTTCTAGCGGGGCCCTACAATGAGCAGTTCTTC. Protein sequence: CASSFLAGPYNEQFF. The whole variable domain, remainder taken from reference TRBV5-4 and TRBJ2-1, is ETGVTQSPTHLIKTRGQQVTLRCSSQSGHNTVSWYQQALGQGPQFIFQYYREEENGRGNFPPRFSGLQFPNYSSELNVNALELDDSALYLCASSFLAGPYNEQFFGPGTRLTVL.

This clone was picked up one time. This rearrangement joins TRBV11-2 to TRBJ1-2; TRBD1 is a possible D gene (5 bases). The ends were cut back, 5 bases at V and 1 base at J, with 17 bases in the middle. The germline V gene has CDR1 SGHAT and CDR2 FQNNGV. This CDR3 comprises 16 residues. The DNA for the CDR3 is TGTGCCAGCAGCCGTTGGGGGGGACCGAATAACTATGGCTACACCTTC. This encodes CASSRWGGPNNYGYTF.

The V call is TRBV28, the J call TRBJ2-7; 11 positions match TRBD2. Germline V gene lookup returns CDR1 MDHEN and CDR2 SYDVKM. The J segment lost 0 bases and the V segment lost 2 bases, leaving 3 bases of the junction unmatched. The length of the CDR3 is 16 residues. DNA of the CDR3: TGTGCCAGCAGTTTAAAGCTAGCGGGAGGCTCCTACGAGCAGTACTTC. It specifies CASSLKLAGGSYEQYF.

This sequence joins TRBV5-1 and TRBJ2-7; tentatively, D is TRBD2 (6 bases). Trimming shortened V by 4 bases and J by 6 bases, and 14 bases separated the two germline ends. The CDR3 extends over 13 amino acids. Germline CDR1 is SGHRS and CDR2 is YFSETQ. The DNA of the CDR3 is TGCGCCAGCAGCACCTCGGTCGGGGGCGAGCAGTACTTC. As protein: CASSTSVGGEQYF.

V gene TRBV19 combines with J gene TRBJ1-2, with D possibly matching TRBD1 (6 bases). V shed 7 bases and J shed 4 bases, with 13 bases lying between them. The CDR3 has 13 amino acids. Germline V CDR1 and CDR2: LNHDA, SQIVND (reference sequence). CDR3 residues: CASKPGGGYGYTF. The CDR3 bases are TGTGCCAGTAAGCCGGGAGGGGGCTATGGCTACACCTTC.

For this clone: The sample carries other DNA sequences with the same CDR3. The gene calls are TRBV18 and TRBJ2-5; no reliable D call. The germline gives CDR1 KGHSH, CDR2 LQKENI. The CDR3 is 11 amino acids. V was clipped by 4 bases and J by 3 bases, with 3 bases between them. CDR3 sequence (DNA): TGTGCCAGCTCACGCGAAGAGACCCAGTACTTC. It encodes CASSREETQYF.

The rearrangement links TRBV5-1 to TRBJ2-1, with D perhaps TRBD1 (5 bases). Germline assignment: CDR1 SGHRS and CDR2 YFSETQ. CDR3 size: 12 residues. The V gene lost 1 base and the J gene lost 9 bases, with 8 bases spanning the gap. CDR3 sequence (DNA): TGCGCCAGCAGCTTGCAGGGCATTGAGCAGTTCTTC. Amino acids: CASSLQGIEQFF.

The V gene is TRBV5-4, the J gene TRBJ2-7; 10 nucleotides match TRBD1. Germline V CDR1 and CDR2: SGHNT, YYREEE (reference sequence). The CDR3 sequence is 14 residues long. After removal of 0 bases from V and 5 bases from J, the junction contained 2 bases not matched to a gene. Here the CDR3 DNA reads TGTGCCAGCAGCTTGGCAGGACAGGGGGACGAGCAGTACTTC. Translated: CASSLAGQGDEQYF.

The chain employs TRBV4-1 and TRBJ2-4; D uncertain. CDR3 size: 14 residues. In germline, CDR1 is MGHRA, CDR2 YSYEKL. The V and J ends lost 4 bases and 0 bases respectively, with 7 bases between them. CDR3 residues: CASSPSLAKNIQYF. CDR3 in DNA: TGCGCCAGCAGCCCCTCCCTAGCCAAAAACATTCAGTACTTC.

The chain links TRBV5-4 to TRBJ2-5; weak D call: TRBD2 (5 bases). Trimming stripped 4 bases from V and 5 bases from J, with 15 bases between. The CDR3 spans 14 residues. Germline loops: CDR1 SGHNT, CDR2 YYREEE (reference sequence). The CDR3 region is CASSENGVLETQYF. The DNA for the CDR3 is TGTGCCAGCAGCGAGAACGGGGTCCTTGAGACCCAGTACTTC.

The genes are TRBV7-2 and TRBJ1-3; D uncertain. The CDR3 totals 12 residues. V gave up 2 bases and J gave up 4 bases, with 3 bases separating them. Per germline, CDR1 SGHTA and CDR2 FQGNSA. CDR3 DNA: TGTGCCAGCAGCTTAACAGGAAACACCATATATTTT. This encodes CASSLTGNTIYF.

V is TRBV28 and J is TRBJ1-2; 7 bases fit TRBD1. V lost 5 bases, J lost 8 bases, and 8 bases stayed unmatched. Germline V gene sequence: CDR1 MDHEN, CDR2 SYDVKM. The length of the CDR3 is 13 residues. CDR3 bases: TGTGCCAGCAGTCCGACAGGGATTTACGGCTACACCTTC. Its translation is CASSPTGIYGYTF.

The genes are TRBV7-3 and TRBJ1-3; TRBD1 is a possible D gene (6 bases). The V gene lost 5 bases and the J gene lost 0 bases, with 11 bases spanning the gap. The CDR3 extends over 15 amino acids. Per germline, CDR1 SGHTA and CDR2 FQGTGA. In DNA form, the CDR3 reads TGTGCCAGCAGCGACACAGGGATCTCTGGAAACACCATATATTTT. This codes for CASSDTGISGNTIYF.

The genes are TRBV5-1 and TRBJ1-2, with D tentatively TRBD1 (5 bases). V was cut by 5 bases and J by 4 bases, with 12 bases left in between. Germline loops: CDR1 SGHRS, CDR2 YFSETQ. This CDR3 comprises 13 residues. The CDR3 protein is CASSSQEFYGYTF. DNA of the CDR3: TGCGCCAGCAGTTCACAGGAGTTCTATGGCTACACCTTC. The full variable domain, with the rest looked up from reference TRBV5-1 and TRBJ1-2, is KAGVTQTPRYLIKTRGQQVTLSCSPISGHRSVSWYQQTPGQGLQFLFEYFSETQRNKGNFPGRFSGRQFSNSRSEMNVSTLELGDSALYLCASSSQEFYGYTFGSGTRLTVV.

The chain links TRBV30 to TRBJ2-5, with 14 bases that match TRBD2. Trimming removed 5 bases from V and 4 bases from J; junction bases left unmatched: 6. The V gene's germline CDR1 is GTSNPN and CDR2 SVGIG (reference sequence). The CDR3 loop spans 15 amino acids. The chain's CDR3 is CAWLPGTSGRETQYF. The CDR3 DNA reads as TGTGCCTGGCTACCCGGGACTAGCGGGAGAGAGACCCAGTACTTC. The whole variable domain, filled in from reference TRBV30 and TRBJ2-5, reads SQTIHQWPATLVQPVGSPLSLECTVEGTSNPNLYWYRQAAGRGLQLLFYSVGIGQISSEVPQNLSASRPQDRQFILSSKKLLLSDSGFYLCAWLPGTSGRETQYFGPGTRLLVL.

The chain couples TRBV7-9 to TRBJ2-1, with D possibly TRBD1 on 6 matching bases. V lost 0 bases, J lost 4 bases, and 13 bases lay in between. Germline CDR1 SEHNR, CDR2 FQNEAQ (reference sequence). This CDR3 spans 16 amino acids. As DNA, the CDR3 is TGTGCCAGCAGCTTAGCGCGAAGGGGGACGTACAATGAGCAGTTCTTC. The encoded protein is CASSLARRGTYNEQFF.